These 23 T cell receptor beta chains were all obtained from the same sample, sequenced in a study of blood T cell repertoires in COVID-19. The protocol was immunoSEQ multiplex PCR, while the TCRdb copy is restricted to in-frame clones and leaves out a portion. Here the sample spans 110,000 or so clones, about 90% being singletons. Sequencing used peripheral blood. The receptors stem from a human donor in a cohort sampled during active COVID-19.

There are a few counts of this clone. The chain employs TRBV7-9 and TRBJ2-1; weak D call: TRBD2 (6 bases). The CDR3 runs to 11 residues. CDR1 SEHNR and CDR2 FQNEAQ come from the germline V gene (reference sequence). Trimming removed 6 bases from V and 10 bases from J, with 10 bases in between. In DNA, the CDR3 is TGTGCCAGCAGGCGGGACTGGGAGCAGTTCTTC. This translates into CASRRDWEQFF.

The chain joins TRBV28 to TRBJ1-2; 7 nucleotides match TRBD1. Germline CDR1 reads MDHEN; CDR2 reads SYDVKM. V shed 5 bases, J shed 7 bases, and the junction held 1 base outside the gene matches. This CDR3 has 11 amino acids. CDR3 DNA: TGTGCCAGCAGTAACAGGGGTGGCTACACCTTC. It yields the protein CASSNRGGYTF.

In this sample, this clone turned up once. V usage is TRBV19 and J usage is TRBJ2-4; tentatively, D is TRBD2 (7 bases). The CDR3 runs 17 residues. Germline loops: CDR1 LNHDA, CDR2 SQIVND (reference sequence). The V end lost 4 bases, the J end lost 11 bases, and 27 bases lay between the germline ends. CDR3 in DNA: TGTGCCAGTAGTACCAACCCTCTTGCGGGGAGGGGGTCAGTTCAGTACTTC. It yields the protein CASSTNPLAGRGSVQYF.

This clone was found once. The chain joins TRBV5-1 to TRBJ2-1, with D hard to call. The CDR3 length is 15 residues. The germline V gene encodes CDR1 SGHRS and CDR2 YFSETQ. V was pared by 4 bases and J by 3 bases, with 14 bases between. The CDR3, as DNA: TGCGCCAGCAGCACGGTGGCTGGCGGCTACAATGAGCAGTTCTTC. Its translation is CASSTVAGGYNEQFF. Based on the CDR3 plus reference TRBV5-1 and TRBJ2-1, the full variable domain is KAGVTQTPRYLIKTRGQQVTLSCSPISGHRSVSWYQQTPGQGLQFLFEYFSETQRNKGNFPGRFSGRQFSNSRSEMNVSTLELGDSALYLCASSTVAGGYNEQFFGPGTRLTVL.

The CDR3 reads CASSLWRGSSYNEQFF. As DNA, the CDR3 is TGTGCCAGCAGTTTATGGAGGGGGAGCTCCTACAATGAGCAGTTCTTC. The chain joins TRBV28 to TRBJ2-1, with D perhaps matching TRBD1 (6 bases). This CDR3 has 16 amino acids. V lost 0 bases and J lost 0, with 9 bases in between. Germline V gene sequence: CDR1 MDHEN, CDR2 SYDVKM.

The table lists this clone with a few counts. For the CDR3, the DNA is TGTGCCAGCAGCCAAGAATGGGGAGTTGGGACTGAAGCTTTCTTT. Translation: CASSQEWGVGTEAFF. J is TRBJ1-1 and V is TRBV4-2; D unclear. The ends were cut back, 0 bases at V and 5 bases at J, with 13 bases in the middle. This CDR3 comprises 15 residues. Germline CDR1 reads LGHNA; CDR2 reads YNFKEQ.

V and J are TRBV19 and TRBJ1-1; D is perhaps TRBD1 (5 bases). CDR3 size: 12 residues. V was shortened by 1 base and J by 10 bases, with 10 bases between the two germline ends. Looked up from germline, CDR1 is LNHDA and CDR2 is SQIVND (reference sequence). The CDR3 sequence: CASSIVPGRAFF. CDR3 DNA sequence: TGTGCCAGTAGTATAGTTCCAGGGCGAGCTTTCTTT.

This clone is a singleton in its sample. The rearrangement joins TRBV6-1 to TRBJ2-1, with D perhaps matching TRBD2 (6 bases). CDR1 and CDR2 (germline): MNHNS, SASEGT. The CDR3 has 15 residues. Trimming shortened V by 1 base and J by 4 bases, and 11 bases separated the two germline ends. CDR3 sequence: CASSEVNSGYNEQFF. The CDR3 coding sequence is TGTGCCAGCAGTGAAGTTAATAGCGGTTACAATGAGCAGTTCTTC.

The chain carries TRBV28 and TRBJ2-6, with TRBD1 identical over 8 bases. CDR1 is MDHEN and CDR2 is SYDVKM in the germline V gene. The trim removed 4 bases at V and 1 base at J, leaving 3 bases unmatched. The CDR3 has 16 amino acids. The CDR3, as DNA: TGTGCCAGCAGTTCGACAGGGGTGTCTGGGGCCAACGTCCTGACTTTC. Translation gives CASSSTGVSGANVLTF.

In this sample, this clone turned up a few times. In nucleotides, the CDR3 is TGCAGCGCCAGCAGCGGGGGGCCTACTGAAGCTTTCTTT. It translates to CSASSGGPTEAFF. This rearrangement joins TRBV29-1 to TRBJ1-1; TRBD1 is a possible D gene (6 bases). The V gene lost 7 bases and the J gene lost 5 bases, with 17 bases spanning the gap. This CDR3 is 13 amino acids long. Germline CDR1 is SQVTM and CDR2 is ANQGSEA.

The rearrangement joins TRBV6-5 to TRBJ2-7, with 8 nucleotides matching TRBD2. This CDR3 is 14 amino acids long. V lost 5 bases, J lost 2 bases, and 5 bases stayed unmatched. Per the germline V gene, CDR1 is MNHEY and CDR2 is SVGAGI. The CDR3 reads CASSTGGPPYEQYF. The CDR3 DNA sequence: TGTGCCAGCAGTACGGGAGGGCCCCCCTACGAGCAGTACTTC.

This clone was seen a few times. The J gene is TRBJ1-1, the V gene TRBV18, with TRBD1 identical over 7 bases. The CDR3 is 16 residues long. Germline CDR1 KGHSH, CDR2 LQKENI. The V and J ends lost 0 bases and 5 bases, in that order; junction bases with no gene match: 9. The CDR3 DNA reads as TGTGCCAGCTCACCACCCCCAGGGGGAGATCAAACTGAAGCTTTCTTT. This encodes CASSPPPGGDQTEAFF.

The chain is built from TRBV28 and TRBJ2-1; D possibly corresponds to TRBD1 (5 bases). CDR1 and CDR2 (germline): MDHEN, SYDVKM. The CDR3 is 13 residues long. The ends were cut back, 9 bases at V and 0 bases at J, with 9 bases in the middle. The CDR3 DNA is TGTGCCAGTGGTCAGGGCTCCTACAATGAGCAGTTCTTC. Its protein product is CASGQGSYNEQFF. Looking up the rest from reference TRBV28 and TRBJ2-1 gives the full variable domain: DVKVTQSSRYLVKRTGEKVFLECVQDMDHENMFWYRQDPGLGLRLIYFSYDVKMKEKGDIPEGYSVSREKKERFSLILESASTNQTSMYLCASGQGSYNEQFFGPGTRLTVL.

This sequence joins TRBV5-4 and TRBJ2-7, with 10 bases lining up with TRBD2. The length of the CDR3 is 18 residues. Trimming cost V 1 base and J 5 bases; bases outside gene matches: 15. Per germline, CDR1 SGHNT and CDR2 YYREEE (reference sequence). The CDR3 region is CASSLSVLAGETAHEQYF. The DNA of the CDR3 is TGTGCCAGCAGCTTGAGCGTGCTAGCGGGAGAGACGGCCCACGAGCAGTACTTC. Drawing the rest from reference TRBV5-4 and TRBJ2-7, the complete variable domain is ETGVTQSPTHLIKTRGQQVTLRCSSQSGHNTVSWYQQALGQGPQFIFQYYREEENGRGNFPPRFSGLQFPNYSSELNVNALELDDSALYLCASSLSVLAGETAHEQYFGPGTRLTVT.

This chain connects TRBV7-3 to TRBJ2-1, with D perhaps matching TRBD1 (6 bases). The V end was cut by 5 bases, the J end by 9 bases, with 8 bases between. Germline V gene data show CDR1 as SGHTA and CDR2 as FQGTGA. There are 11 residues in the CDR3. The CDR3 bases are TGTGCCAGCAGCGAAGGGGGTGAGCAGTTCTTC. As protein: CASSEGGEQFF. Looking up the rest from reference TRBV7-3 and TRBJ2-1 gives the full variable domain: GAGVSQTPSNKVTEKGKYVELRCDPISGHTALYWYRQSLGQGPEFLIYFQGTGAADDSGLPNDRFFAVRPEGSVSTLKIQRTERGDSAVYLCASSEGGEQFFGPGTRLTVL.

The chain has TRBV15 and TRBJ2-7, with TRBD1 matching 8 bases. V shed 0 bases and J 3 bases; nucleotides not matched to a gene: 7. The CDR3 totals 16 residues. Looked up from germline, CDR1 is LNHNV and CDR2 is YYDKDF (reference sequence). The CDR3 DNA reads as TGTGCCACCAGCAGAGAATGGACAGGGCTTGGCTACGAGCAGTACTTC. This translates into CATSREWTGLGYEQYF.

This clone was observed once. V is TRBV4-1 and J is TRBJ2-7; 7 nucleotides line up with TRBD2. The CDR3 runs to 16 residues. Germline values: CDR1 MGHRA, CDR2 YSYEKL. V gave up 1 base and J gave up 3 bases; unmatched junction bases: 9. Here the CDR3 DNA reads TGCGCCAGCAGCCAAGTAACTAGCGCTAGAAACTACGAGCAGTACTTC. Translation gives CASSQVTSARNYEQYF.

The J gene is TRBJ1-5, the V gene TRBV19; D is undetermined. Trimming shortened V by 5 bases and J by 5 bases, and 16 bases separated the two germline ends. CDR1 is LNHDA, CDR2 SQIVND, per germline (reference sequence). The CDR3 is 15 amino acids. The CDR3 DNA reads TGTGCCAGTAGTCGCCGCGGAGGGTCGGATCAGCCCCAGCATTTT. It yields the protein CASSRRGGSDQPQHF.

V is TRBV3-1 (or the pseudogene TRBV3-2) and J is TRBJ2-3; 11 positions match TRBD2. Germline assignment: CDR1 LGHDT and CDR2 YNNKEL (reference sequence). The CDR3 runs to 18 residues. Unmatched junction bases numbered 16, after V lost 4 bases and J lost 7 bases. The CDR3 here is CASSLFDPGTSGTYTQYF. The DNA for the CDR3 is TGTGCCAGCAGCCTTTTTGACCCCGGGACTAGCGGTACCTATACGCAGTATTTT.

The CDR3 sequence is CASSYRGSGGPRGNEQFF. The CDR3 DNA sequence: TGTGCCAGCAGCTACCGGGGTAGCGGGGGCCCCAGGGGCAATGAGCAGTTCTTC. V usage is TRBV3-1 (or the pseudogene TRBV3-2) and J usage is TRBJ2-1; 9 positions agree with TRBD2. CDR1 and CDR2 (germline): LGHDT, YNNKEL (reference sequence). CDR3 size: 18 residues. The junction had 17 bases not matched to a gene; V was cut back by 5 bases and J by 6 bases.

CDR3 sequence: CASSLISVMNTEAFF. CDR3 DNA: TGTGCCAGCAGCTTGATCTCGGTCATGAACACTGAAGCTTTCTTT. This sequence joins TRBV5-6 and TRBJ1-1; D is uncertain. The germline V gene has CDR1 SGHDT and CDR2 YYEEEE. The CDR3 covers 15 residues. The V and J ends lost 1 base and 0 bases respectively, with 10 bases between them.

The chain has TRBV6-6 and TRBJ1-2; 8 positions agree with TRBD1. The V gene end was trimmed by 4 bases and the J gene end by 5 bases; junction bases not matched to a gene: 3. Germline lookup yields CDR1 MNHNY and CDR2 SVGAGI (reference sequence). The CDR3 spans 13 residues. This CDR3 reads CASSSGGRYGYTF. The CDR3 nucleotides read TGTGCCAGCAGTTCAGGGGGCAGGTATGGCTACACCTTC.

This clone appeared once. This sequence joins TRBV7-8 and TRBJ2-5; 11 positions agree with TRBD2. J was trimmed by 5 bases and V by 1 base; bases with no gene match: 9. CDR3 length equals 17 residues. Germline CDR1 reads SGHVS; CDR2 reads FQNEAQ. The CDR3 sequence: CASSLGASGGPGETQYF. The DNA for the CDR3 is TGTGCCAGCAGCTTAGGGGCTAGCGGGGGGCCGGGTGAGACCCAGTACTTC.